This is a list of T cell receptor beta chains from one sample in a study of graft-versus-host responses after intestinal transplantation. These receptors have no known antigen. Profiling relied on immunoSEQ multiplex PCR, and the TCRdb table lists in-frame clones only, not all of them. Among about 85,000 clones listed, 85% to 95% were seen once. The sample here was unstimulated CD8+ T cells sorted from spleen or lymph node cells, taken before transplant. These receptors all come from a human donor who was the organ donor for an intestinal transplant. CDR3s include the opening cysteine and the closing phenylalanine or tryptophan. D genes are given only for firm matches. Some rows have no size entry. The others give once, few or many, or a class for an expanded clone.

CDR3: CASSISGSPLHF
DNA: TGTGCCAGTAGTATCAGTGGCTCACCCCTCCACTTT
J: TRBJ1-6
size: .
D: .
V: TRBV19

CDR3: CASSQRTGGYLPGNTIYF
DNA: TGTGCCAGCAGCCAAAGGACAGGGGGCTACCTCCCTGGAAACACCATATATTTT
J: TRBJ1-3
size: .
D: TRBD1
V: TRBV28

CDR3: CASSLDRTSLAAGELFF
DNA: TGTGCCAGCAGCTTAGACCGGACTAGCCTGGCGGCCGGGGAGCTGTTTTTT
J: TRBJ2-2
size: .
D: TRBD2
V: TRBV7-2

CDR3: CASSLVDRGLGEAFF
DNA: TGTGCCAGCAGCTTAGTGGACAGGGGGCTTGGTGAAGCTTTCTTT
J: TRBJ1-1
size: .
D: TRBD1
V: TRBV7-9

CDR3: CASSQLADNEQFF
DNA: TGCGCCAGCAGCCAATTAGCGGACAATGAGCAGTTCTTC
J: TRBJ2-1
size: .
D: .
V: TRBV4-1

CDR3: CASSLRAGPWDEQFF
DNA: TGTGCCAGCAGCCTTAGGGCGGGACCCTGGGATGAGCAGTTCTTC
J: TRBJ2-1
size: once
D: .
V: TRBV5-6

CDR3: CASSLTRTGESDTQYF
DNA: TGTGCCAGCAGCTTAACCAGGACAGGCGAGTCGGATACGCAGTATTTT
J: TRBJ2-3
size: .
D: TRBD1
V: TRBV7-2

CDR3: CASSPDISNQPQHF
DNA: TGTGCCAGTAGTCCGGACATAAGCAATCAGCCCCAGCATTTT
J: TRBJ1-5
size: .
D: .
V: TRBV19

CDR3: CSVEGHPEYGEKLFF
DNA: TGCAGCGTTGAAGGGCATCCTGAATACGGTGAAAAACTGTTTTTT
J: TRBJ1-4
size: .
D: .
V: TRBV29-1

CDR3: CASSSKHLRLAKNIQYF
DNA: TGTGCCAGCAGCTCAAAACACCTCAGGCTAGCCAAAAACATTCAGTACTTC
J: TRBJ2-4
size: .
D: .
V: TRBV11-2

CDR3: CASSGSGRPTDTQYF
DNA: TGTGCCAGCAGCGGCTCCGGGAGGCCCACCGATACGCAGTATTTT
J: TRBJ2-3
size: once
D: TRBD2
V: TRBV9

CDR3: CASSLGRGTEAFF
DNA: TGTGCCAGCAGCCTCGGGAGGGGAACTGAAGCTTTCTTT
J: TRBJ1-1
size: .
D: .
V: TRBV6-5

CDR3: CASSLYGYSNQPQHF
DNA: TGTGCCAGCAGCTTATACGGGTATAGCAATCAGCCCCAGCATTTT
J: TRBJ1-5
size: .
D: .
V: TRBV7-6

CDR3: CASSWPGQGPPEQYF
DNA: TGTGCCAGCAGCTGGCCGGGACAGGGACCGCCGGAGCAGTACTTC
J: TRBJ2-7
size: few
D: TRBD1
V: TRBV11-3

CDR3: CASTALGVDEQFF
DNA: TGTGCCAGTACCGCCCTCGGGGTAGATGAGCAGTTCTTC
J: TRBJ2-1
size: .
D: .
V: TRBV19

CDR3: CASSFGGATEAFF
DNA: TGTGCCAGCAGCTTTGGGGGGGCCACTGAAGCTTTCTTT
J: TRBJ1-1
size: few
D: .
V: TRBV5-6

CDR3: CASILGPPKVFF
DNA: TGCGCCAGCATCTTAGGCCCGCCGAAGGTGTTTTTT
J: TRBJ2-2
size: .
D: .
V: TRBV5-1

CDR3: CASSTTTSAVYEQYF
DNA: TGTGCCAGCAGCACAACGACTAGCGCCGTTTACGAGCAGTACTTC
J: TRBJ2-7
size: .
D: TRBD2
V: TRBV7-9

CDR3: CASSDSGGQYNEQFF
DNA: TGCGCCAGCAGTGATTCGGGGGGGCAGTACAATGAGCAGTTCTTC
J: TRBJ2-1
size: .
D: TRBD2
V: TRBV10-2

CDR3: CASSLDNNSPLHF
DNA: TGCGCCAGCAGCTTAGACAATAATTCACCCCTCCACTTT
J: TRBJ1-6
size: .
D: .
V: TRBV5-1

CDR3: CASSQDIGQSAERYEQYF
DNA: TGCGCCAGCAGCCAAGATATCGGCCAATCGGCCGAACGATACGAGCAGTACTTC
J: TRBJ2-7
size: .
D: .
V: TRBV4-1

CDR3: CASSTRQGEYNSPLHF
DNA: TGTGCCAGCAGCACAAGACAGGGCGAATATAATTCACCCCTCCACTTT
J: TRBJ1-6
size: .
D: .
V: TRBV21-1

CDR3: CASRETRGGLIFGETQYF
DNA: TGTGCCAGCAGAGAGACGCGGGGGGGCCTGATTTTCGGAGAGACCCAGTACTTC
J: TRBJ2-5
size: .
D: TRBD2
V: TRBV27

CDR3: CASSPLRLGQENTEAFF
DNA: TGCGCCAGCAGCCCCCTTCGGCTCGGGCAGGAGAACACTGAAGCTTTCTTT
J: TRBJ1-1
size: .
D: .
V: TRBV4-1

CDR3: CASSLDNPNTGELFF
DNA: TGTGCCAGCAGCTTGGACAACCCGAACACCGGGGAGCTGTTTTTT
J: TRBJ2-2
size: .
D: .
V: TRBV14

CDR3: CASNQGGGDNTDTQYF
DNA: TGTGCCAGCAATCAAGGTGGCGGGGATAACACAGATACGCAGTATTTT
J: TRBJ2-3
size: .
D: .
V: TRBV7-2

CDR3: CASSSTVQETQYF
DNA: TGCGCCAGCAGCAGCACAGTACAAGAGACCCAGTACTTC
J: TRBJ2-5
size: .
D: .
V: TRBV4-1

CDR3: CASSLNHGNQPQHF
DNA: TGTGCCAGCAGCTTAAACCACGGTAATCAGCCCCAGCATTTT
J: TRBJ1-5
size: .
D: .
V: TRBV7-9

CDR3: CASSMSNYGGNQPQHF
DNA: TGTGCCAGTAGTATGTCCAATTACGGAGGTAATCAGCCCCAGCATTTT
J: TRBJ1-5
size: once
D: .
V: TRBV19

CDR3: CASSAHRDSLSAEAFF
DNA: TGTGCCAGCAGCGCACACCGGGACAGTCTATCTGCTGAAGCTTTCTTT
J: TRBJ1-1
size: .
D: TRBD1
V: TRBV9

CDR3: CASSETPGGANPGELFF
DNA: TGTGCCAGCAGCGAAACCCCAGGGGGCGCAAACCCCGGGGAGCTGTTTTTT
J: TRBJ2-2
size: once
D: TRBD1
V: TRBV5-6

CDR3: CASSLSTVPNEKLFF
DNA: TGTGCCAGCAGCTTATCGACAGTACCTAATGAAAAACTGTTTTTT
J: TRBJ1-4
size: few
D: .
V: TRBV7-9

CDR3: CASSPPGSVNTGELFF
DNA: TGTGCCAGCAGCCCGCCCGGGAGCGTGAACACCGGGGAGCTGTTTTTT
J: TRBJ2-2
size: .
D: .
V: TRBV5-4

CDR3: CASSYGGGGYEQYF
DNA: TGTGCCAGCAGTTACGGGGGGGGAGGCTACGAGCAGTACTTC
J: TRBJ2-7
size: once
D: TRBD2
V: TRBV6-6

CDR3: CASSLDRAGNEQFF
DNA: TGTGCCAGCAGCCTAGACAGGGCGGGAAATGAGCAGTTCTTC
J: TRBJ2-1
size: .
D: .
V: TRBV7-2

CDR3: CASSPRPLDRTVLSEQFF
DNA: TGCGCCAGCAGCCCCCGTCCTTTGGACAGAACTGTGCTCAGTGAGCAGTTCTTC
J: TRBJ2-1
size: .
D: .
V: TRBV5-1

CDR3: CASSLSGGLAGGYEQYF
DNA: TGTGCCAGCAGTTTATCGGGGGGACTAGCGGGAGGCTACGAGCAGTACTTC
J: TRBJ2-7
size: once
D: TRBD2
V: TRBV27

CDR3: CASSPGQGNTEAFF
DNA: TGCGCCAGCAGCCCTGGACAGGGGAACACTGAAGCTTTCTTT
J: TRBJ1-1
size: .
D: TRBD1
V: TRBV5-1

CDR3: CASSHRDRERSGANVLTF
DNA: TGTGCCAGCAGTCACCGGGACAGGGAGCGCTCTGGGGCCAACGTCCTGACTTTC
J: TRBJ2-6
size: .
D: TRBD1
V: TRBV27

CDR3: CASAGRGRYEQYF
DNA: TGTGCCAGCGCTGGTAGGGGTCGTTACGAGCAGTACTTC
J: TRBJ2-7
size: .
D: .
V: TRBV2

CDR3: CASSSGTGPRVEQYF
DNA: TGTGCCAGCAGCTCCGGGACAGGTCCGCGAGTCGAGCAGTACTTC
J: TRBJ2-7
size: .
D: TRBD1
V: TRBV2

CDR3: CAISEGFSSIIEQYF
DNA: TGTGCCATCAGTGAAGGGTTCTCCTCTATCATAGAGCAGTACTTC
J: TRBJ2-7
size: .
D: .
V: TRBV10-3

CDR3: CASSVGSGNTDTQYF
DNA: TGTGCCAGCAGCGTAGGAAGCGGTAACACAGATACGCAGTATTTT
J: TRBJ2-3
size: once
D: .
V: TRBV9

CDR3: CASSSPGHSYEQYF
DNA: TGTGCCAGCAGCTCCCCGGGACACTCATACGAGCAGTACTTC
J: TRBJ2-7
size: .
D: .
V: TRBV7-9

CDR3: CASSYASQSGTQYF
DNA: TGTGCCAGCAGTTACGCTAGCCAGTCAGGGACCCAGTACTTC
J: TRBJ2-5
size: .
D: .
V: TRBV6-5

CDR3: CAINKNSGTTYGYTF
DNA: TGTGCCATCAACAAAAATTCCGGGACAACATATGGCTACACCTTC
J: TRBJ1-2
size: .
D: .
V: TRBV10-3